This is a list of T cell receptor beta chains from one sample in a study of T cells in Graves' hyperthyroidism and ophthalmopathy. TCRdb re-analysed the multiplex PCR reads in MiXCR, keeping a single row per CDR3 protein. In the table there are tens of thousands of distinct CDR3 sequences, 49% of which are singletons. The sequenced sample consisted of blood. Every receptor here comes from a woman aged 45 to 65 with Graves' hyperthyroidism that later progressed to Graves' ophthalmopathy. Each CDR3 is given with its conserved first and last residue. D genes are given only for firm matches.

d_call j_call v_call cdr3_aa
. TRBJ1-2 TRBV18 CASSRGEDGYTF
. TRBJ1-2 TRBV6-2/TRBV6-3 CASNKGRGSNYGYTF
TRBD1 TRBJ1-1 TRBV7-3 CASSPGQGTLNTEAFF
TRBD1 TRBJ2-4 TRBV11-3 CASSLGLDRARNIQYF
. TRBJ2-7 TRBV9 CASSVDGSSYEQYF
. TRBJ2-5 TRBV7-7 CARGPVLETQYF
. TRBJ2-7 TRBV6-7 CASRWEPDPNYGQYF
TRBD2 TRBJ2-1 TRBV5-1 CASSLALAGGSYNEQFF
. TRBJ2-3 TRBV19 CASNPGGHSTDTQYF
. TRBJ1-5 TRBV11-3 CASSFAQYQPRHF
. TRBJ1-1 TRBV27 CASSSSDFLRGTEAFF
TRBD2 TRBJ2-3 TRBV7-9 CASPSSGGSTDTQYF
TRBD2 TRBJ2-3 TRBV24-1 CATSDLVAGYTDTQYF
TRBD2 TRBJ2-1 TRBV4-3 CASSQGHSGRAGEQFF
. TRBJ2-7 TRBV24-1 CATSDGGLYEQYF
. TRBJ1-5 TRBV7-9 CASSLEGTTTQHF
TRBD2 TRBJ2-5 TRBV5-8 CASSMGLAGELETQYF
. TRBJ2-3 TRBV2 CASKQAGTDTQYF
TRBD1 TRBJ1-6 TRBV4-2 CASSQGTGDGVSSPLHF
. TRBJ2-5 TRBV11-2 CASSLRGRYYRRETQYF
TRBD1 TRBJ2-7 TRBV5-6 CASSLLGQGAYEQYF
TRBD1 TRBJ2-3 TRBV18 CASSFSGQGGTDTQYF
TRBD1 TRBJ2-4 TRBV5-8 CASSYPGQDGAKNIQYF